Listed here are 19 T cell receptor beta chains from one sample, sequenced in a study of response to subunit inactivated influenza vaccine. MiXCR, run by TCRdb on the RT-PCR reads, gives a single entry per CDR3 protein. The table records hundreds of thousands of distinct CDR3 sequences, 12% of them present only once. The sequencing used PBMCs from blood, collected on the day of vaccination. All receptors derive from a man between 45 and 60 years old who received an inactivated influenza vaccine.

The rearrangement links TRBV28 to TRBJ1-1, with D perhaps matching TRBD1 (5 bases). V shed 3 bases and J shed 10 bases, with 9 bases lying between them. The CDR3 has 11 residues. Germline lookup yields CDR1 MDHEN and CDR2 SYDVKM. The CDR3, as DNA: TGTGCCAGCAGTTTGGCGGGGGGAGCTTTCTTT. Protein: CASSLAGGAFF.

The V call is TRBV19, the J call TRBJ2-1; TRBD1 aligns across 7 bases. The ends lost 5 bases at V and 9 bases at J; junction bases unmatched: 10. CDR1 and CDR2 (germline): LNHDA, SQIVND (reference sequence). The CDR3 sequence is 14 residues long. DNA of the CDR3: TGTGCCAGTAGTGAATCCCAGGGGGTCGGTGAGCAGTTCTTC. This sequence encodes CASSESQGVGEQFF.

The CDR3 loop reads CASGPDRGETQYF. The DNA for the CDR3 is TGTGCTAGTGGGCCCGATAGGGGAGAGACCCAGTACTTC. V is TRBV12-5 and J is TRBJ2-5, with TRBD1 as a possible D gene (5 bases). The CDR3 has 13 amino acids. The V gene lost 6 bases and the J gene lost 4 bases, with 12 bases spanning the gap. Germline V CDR1 and CDR2: LGHNT, FRNRAP.

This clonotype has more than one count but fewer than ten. Here the CDR3 reads CASSFQRRLAGFGEQYF. DNA for the CDR3: TGTGCCAGCAGTTTCCAGCGGAGACTAGCGGGCTTTGGGGAGCAGTACTTC. The chain links TRBV28 to TRBJ2-7, with TRBD2 identical over 10 bases. The germline gives CDR1 MDHEN, CDR2 SYDVKM. The CDR3 extends over 17 amino acids. V lost 3 bases and J lost 7; bases outside the gene matches: 15.

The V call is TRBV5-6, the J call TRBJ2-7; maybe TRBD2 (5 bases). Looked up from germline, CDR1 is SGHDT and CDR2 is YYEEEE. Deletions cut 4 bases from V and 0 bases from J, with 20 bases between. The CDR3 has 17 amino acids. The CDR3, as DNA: TGTGCCAGCAGCCGGGTCGGCGGTGCGGGTAGCTCCTACGAGCAGTACTTC. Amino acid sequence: CASSRVGGAGSSYEQYF.

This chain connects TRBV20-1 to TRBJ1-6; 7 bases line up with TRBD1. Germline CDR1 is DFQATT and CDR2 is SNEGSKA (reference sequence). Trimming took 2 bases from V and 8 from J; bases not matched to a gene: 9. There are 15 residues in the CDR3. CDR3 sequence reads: CSARTTGLFYSPLHF. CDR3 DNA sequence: TGCAGTGCTAGAACGACAGGGCTTTTTTATTCACCCCTCCACTTT.

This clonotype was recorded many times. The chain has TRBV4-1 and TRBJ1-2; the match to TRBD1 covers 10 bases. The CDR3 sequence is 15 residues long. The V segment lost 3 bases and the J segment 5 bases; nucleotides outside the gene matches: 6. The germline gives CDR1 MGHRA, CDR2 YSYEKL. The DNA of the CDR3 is TGCGCCAGCAGCCATACCGGACAGGGGGAATATGGCTACACCTTC. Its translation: CASSHTGQGEYGYTF.

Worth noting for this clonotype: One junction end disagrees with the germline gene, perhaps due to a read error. The DNA for the CDR3 is TGCGCCAGCAGCTTGGAAGGGCCCGGGGAGCTGATTTTT. Translation: CASSLEGPGELIF. V is TRBV5-1 and J is TRBJ2-2; D is perhaps TRBD2 (5 bases). This CDR3 is built from 13 residues. Germline lookup yields CDR1 SGHRS and CDR2 YFSETQ.

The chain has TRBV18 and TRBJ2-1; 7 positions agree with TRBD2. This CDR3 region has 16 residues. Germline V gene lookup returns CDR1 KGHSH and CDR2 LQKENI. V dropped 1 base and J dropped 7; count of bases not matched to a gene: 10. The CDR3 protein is CASSPLAGRAGNEQFF. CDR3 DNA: TGTGCCAGCTCACCACTAGCTGGGAGGGCCGGAAATGAGCAGTTCTTC.

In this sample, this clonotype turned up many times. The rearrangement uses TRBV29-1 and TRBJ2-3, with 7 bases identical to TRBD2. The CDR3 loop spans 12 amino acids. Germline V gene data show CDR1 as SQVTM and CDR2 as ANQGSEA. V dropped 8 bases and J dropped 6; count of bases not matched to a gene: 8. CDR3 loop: CSFSGLADTQYF. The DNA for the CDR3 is TGCAGCTTTAGCGGGTTAGCGGATACGCAGTATTTT.

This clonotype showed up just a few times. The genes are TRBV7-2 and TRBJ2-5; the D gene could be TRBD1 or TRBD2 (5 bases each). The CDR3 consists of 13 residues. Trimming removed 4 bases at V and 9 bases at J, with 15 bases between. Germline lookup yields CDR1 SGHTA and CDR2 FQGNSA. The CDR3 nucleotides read TGTGCCAGCAGCTCAAGGGACCAGTCTGCCCAGTACTTC. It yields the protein CASSSRDQSAQYF.

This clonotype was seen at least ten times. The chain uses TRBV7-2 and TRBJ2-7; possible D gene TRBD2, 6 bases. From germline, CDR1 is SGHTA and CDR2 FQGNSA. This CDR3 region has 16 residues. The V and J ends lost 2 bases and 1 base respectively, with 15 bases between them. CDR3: CASSLLGAAGSYEQYF. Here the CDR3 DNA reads TGTGCCAGCAGCTTATTAGGTGCGGCGGGGTCCTACGAGCAGTACTTC.

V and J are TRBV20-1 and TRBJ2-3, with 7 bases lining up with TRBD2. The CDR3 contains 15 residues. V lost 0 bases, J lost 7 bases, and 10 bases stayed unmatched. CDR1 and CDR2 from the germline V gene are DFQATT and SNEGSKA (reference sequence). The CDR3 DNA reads TGCAGTGCTAGAGATTGGCGGGAGAATTCATATACGCAGTATTTT. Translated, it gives CSARDWRENSYTQYF.

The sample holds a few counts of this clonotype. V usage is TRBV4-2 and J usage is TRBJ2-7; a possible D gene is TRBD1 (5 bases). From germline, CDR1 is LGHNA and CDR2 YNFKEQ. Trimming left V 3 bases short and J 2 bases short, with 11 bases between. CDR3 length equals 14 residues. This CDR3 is CASSHSIGAYEQYF. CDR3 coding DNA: TGTGCCAGCAGCCACTCGATAGGGGCCTACGAGCAGTACTTC.

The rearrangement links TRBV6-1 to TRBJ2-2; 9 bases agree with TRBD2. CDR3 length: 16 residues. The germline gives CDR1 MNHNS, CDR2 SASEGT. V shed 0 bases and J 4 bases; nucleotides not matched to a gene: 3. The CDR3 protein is CASSEAAGGLTGELFF. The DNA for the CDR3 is TGTGCCAGCAGTGAAGCGGCGGGGGGGCTCACCGGGGAGCTGTTTTTT.

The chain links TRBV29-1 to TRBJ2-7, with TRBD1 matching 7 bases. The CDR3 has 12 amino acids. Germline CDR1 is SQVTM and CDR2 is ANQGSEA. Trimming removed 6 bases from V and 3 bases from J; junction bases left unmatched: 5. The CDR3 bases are TGCAGCGTAGTGACAGGGAACTACGAGCAGTACTTC. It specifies CSVVTGNYEQYF.

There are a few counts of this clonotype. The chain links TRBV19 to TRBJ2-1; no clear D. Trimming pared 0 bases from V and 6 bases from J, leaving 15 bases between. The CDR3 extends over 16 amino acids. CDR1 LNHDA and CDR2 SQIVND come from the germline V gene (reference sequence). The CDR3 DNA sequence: TGTGCCAGTAGTATAGAACAGACCCTATCCGGCAATGAGCAGTTCTTC. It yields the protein CASSIEQTLSGNEQFF. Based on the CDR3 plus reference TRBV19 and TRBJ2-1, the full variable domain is DGGITQSPKYLFRKEGQNVTLSCEQNLNHDAMYWYRQDPGQGLRLIYYSQIVNDFQKGDIAEGYSVSREKKESFPLTVTSAQKNPTAFYLCASSIEQTLSGNEQFFGPGTRLTVL.

CDR3 coding DNA: TGCAGTGCGACTCCGGGACAGGGAGTAAATGAGCAGTTCTTC. Translated: CSATPGQGVNEQFF. V is TRBV20-1 and J is TRBJ2-1; 9 nucleotides match TRBD1. The germline CDR1 and CDR2 sequences are DFQATT and SNEGSKA (reference sequence). The CDR3 covers 14 residues. The V segment lost 6 bases and the J segment 7 bases; nucleotides outside the gene matches: 10.

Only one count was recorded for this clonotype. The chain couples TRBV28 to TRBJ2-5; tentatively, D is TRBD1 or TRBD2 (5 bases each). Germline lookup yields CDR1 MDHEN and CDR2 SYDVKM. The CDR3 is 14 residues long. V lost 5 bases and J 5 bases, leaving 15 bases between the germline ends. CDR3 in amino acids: CASSNPGTPETQYF. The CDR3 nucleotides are TGTGCCAGCAGTAACCCCGGGACCCCGGAGACCCAGTACTTC. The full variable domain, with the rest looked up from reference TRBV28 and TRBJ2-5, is DVKVTQSSRYLVKRTGEKVFLECVQDMDHENMFWYRQDPGLGLRLIYFSYDVKMKEKGDIPEGYSVSREKKERFSLILESASTNQTSMYLCASSNPGTPETQYFGPGTRLLVL.